This T cell receptor beta chain was retrieved from a study of cytomegalovirus exposure and HLA in healthy donors (dated by TCRdb to between 2016 and 2019). A note on the overall study: According to an earlier analysis of several hundred of the donors, some 180 million T cells yielded approximately 120 million unique TCR beta sequences and around 280 Gb of sequence data. An early release covering roughly 600 HLA-typed donors comprised 250 to 350 gigabases of sequencing data and around 80 million unique TCR sequences. Of the roughly 400 genotyped donors, over 65% fell in the genetic ancestry cluster associated with self-reported Caucasian donors. The study aimed to test whether signatures of past pathogen exposure could be identified by cataloging public T cell receptors. The study profiled the T cell repertoires of hundreds of subjects by immunosequencing and related them to cytomegalovirus serostatus. Besides the first cohort of 666 subjects, a separate validation cohort made up of 120 or so different subjects was used. High-throughput TCR immunosequencing, statistical association of individual TCRs with disease status, and machine learning were combined to predict cytomegalovirus infection status. In a later analysis, previously published TCR beta repertoires from 666 donors were re-analyzed and high-resolution HLA genotyping was added so that TCR occurrence patterns could be studied. The later analysis used no new phenotypic data to find candidate immune exposures, relying instead on TCR beta sequences and their occurrence across donors. To decide whether each TCR beta V gene segment behaved as functional or pseudogenic, an earlier analysis of approximately 590 of the donors relied on high-throughput TCR beta sequencing. Donor age, sex, ethnicity and CMV serostatus were compiled alongside the repertoire data. In a later genetic analysis, genome-wide SNP genotypes for about three fifths of the roughly 670 donors were used, and that subset was treated as a discovery cohort. All discovery cohort repertoires had been generated on a single sequencing platform. HLA typing included class I and class II loci at four-digit resolution. The number of donors typed differed by locus, with about 629-630 for A, B, C, DRB1 and DQB1, 522 for DQA1, about 610 for DPA1, and some 450 for DPB1. Four or five DR-DQ haplotypes were handled as single units for association and clustering because linkage in the cohort was strong. Among approximately 370 genotyped donors of the cohort, an average of roughly 230,000 unique TCR beta nucleotide sequences was sequenced per donor, of which about 20% were non-productive. Study-wide findings and limitations: Most CMV-associated TCR beta chains appeared to be HLA-restricted in a later analysis, and the HLA associations seemed to be driven largely by CMV exposure. Correlated functional status among segregating V segments might be attributable to linkage disequilibrium, but an unknown experimental factor could not be ruled out. Strong co-occurrence of HLA alleles, especially DR and DQ, made assigning TCR associations to individual alleles difficult. The sequencing pipeline was judged likely to have produced a cluster of highly shared sequence variants as a technical artifact. Cytomegalovirus status was reported to be diagnosed by the classifier with high specificity and sensitivity in both the original and validation cohorts. Only TCR beta chains were sequenced in this cohort, and the absence of alpha or paired-chain data limited detectable features. In an earlier analysis of a few hundred of the donors, most TCR beta V segments were observed in productive rearrangements about 87% or about 30% of the time, broadly matching IMGT annotations. According to a later genetic analysis, donors in an Asian-associated ancestry cluster had fewer N-insertions in productive TCRs than the approximately 690-donor mean. In vitro tests confirmed that a few of the cytomegalovirus-associated TCR beta chains recognize cytomegalovirus antigens. The only immune exposure information available for the cohort was CMV serostatus. While some public TCRs were present in many individuals, most TCR sequences turned up only very rarely across donors. In a later analysis, HLA-associated TCR beta chains showed more clonal expansion and lower generation probabilities than non-associated chains that were equally common. A later analysis found that TCR association rates varied across HLA loci, with DRB1 alleles showing the most associated TCRs and HLA-C alleles the fewest. The study listed 150 to 200 TCR beta chains as associated with cytomegalovirus. Presence/absence analyses assumed roughly uniform sequencing depth across donors, an assumption that may not hold. In a later analysis, several top co-occurrence clusters were reported to appear linked to parvovirus B19, influenza, CMV and Epstein-Barr virus. A further reported finding was that TCR beta sequences accurately predicted the HLA-A and HLA-B alleles for most subjects in the first cohort. Because counts were too low, around 18 rarely observed V segments, including chromosome 9 orphons, were left out of the earlier analysis of 587 of the donors. A later analysis associated 16,951 TCR beta sequences with specific HLA alleles at a false discovery rate of 0.05. V-gene and J-gene trimming of TCR beta chains was associated with a missense DCLRE1C variant in a later genetic analysis, and the association was replicated in an independent cohort. HLA typing was unavailable for some donors at each locus, so association tests used only the typed subset. The authors suggested that the approach could potentially be generalized to other disease states and immunological phenotypes.

As for this clone: Its antigen specificity is not known. No qualities accompany the bases; no much larger clone lies one base away.

The cohort consisted of hundreds of healthy bone marrow donors. All cohort members were sampled while nominally healthy, although unrecorded immune exposures were likely present. The donor tested CMV seropositive and was one of the 289 seropositive cohort members. Every donor gave a peripheral blood sample, and the peripheral blood mononuclear cells from that sample were used for TCR beta sequencing. The Qiagen DNeasy Blood Extraction Kit was used to extract genomic DNA from the blood cell samples. The library was made by the immunoSEQ multiplex PCR assay. The multiplex PCR relied on a mix of 60 forward primers for TCR Vbeta segments and 13 reverse primers for TCR Jbeta segments. Amplification of the CDR3 region of rearranged TCR beta genes was performed with a multiplex PCR assay on genomic DNA. The Illumina HiSeq System was used to sequence the amplified TCR beta libraries as 87-base-pair reads. In the source study's methods: A later analysis counted about 82 million unique TCR beta chains across the 650 to 800 repertoires, and around 9.9 million of these chains were shared by at least two donors. Raw reads were error-corrected and collapsed into unique sequences by a nearest-neighbor algorithm in which closely related sequences were merged to remove PCR and sequencing errors. CDR3 sequences were aligned to IMGT reference sequences to assign V, D and J gene segments. For a sequence to be retained, a match of at least six nucleotides to both a V gene segment and a J gene segment was required. Rearrangements were classified as productive when the CDR3 lacked stop codons and remained in frame with V and J, and all other rearrangements were classified as non-productive. Following IMGT convention, CDR3 was defined as the stretch from the second conserved V-encoded cysteine up to the conserved J-encoded phenylalanine. In an earlier analysis of roughly 610 of the donors, sequences lacking an unambiguous match to a single V gene segment were excluded. In an earlier analysis of approximately 500 of the donors, a V segment was called functional when productive rearrangements were above 56.7%, and segregating when the standard deviation between donors exceeded 5%. A statistical classification framework was built to diagnose cytomegalovirus status from the catalog of TCR beta chain sequences. A later analysis assigned V and J genes by comparing TCR nucleotide sequences with IMGT/GENE-DB human TR gene sequences. Using the TCRdist pipeline, a later analysis assigned CDR3 sequences along with most-parsimonious VDJ recombination scenarios. In a later analysis, every TCR beta chain was defined by the combination of its CDR3 amino acid sequence and its V-gene family, and reads without a unique V-gene family were dropped. A later analysis removed several hundred highly shared, low-generation-probability nucleotide sequences to deal with suspected cross-contamination and a sequencing artifact. For each public chain, a later analysis derived a clonal expansion index from normalized ranks of inferred template counts within each repertoire. A later analysis computed generation probabilities with a VDJ recombination model fitted to out-of-frame rearrangements, and checked the results against IGoR. Hypergeometric tests were used in a later analysis to score TCR-TCR, TCR-HLA and TCR-CMV co-occurrence, with a repertoire-size bias correction applied to the TCR pairs. In a later analysis, false discovery rates were estimated by permuting HLA or CMV assignments 20 times. A later analysis grouped co-occurring TCRs with DBSCAN, adding TCRdist sequence similarity when clustering within HLA-allele-positive subsets. Co-occurrence clustering excluded repertoires with fewer than 30,000 or more than 120,000 public chains, plus five with anomalous nucleotide sharing. TCRdb re-hosts the immuneACCESS table, in-frame sequences only. Its copies lack some clones; in the studies checked, an unresolved V gene accounts for under half of them, and the cause for the rest is not known. The V and J calls and clone size come from that table; D and trimming were worked out from the DNA. A total of 200,000 or so clones appear in this sample, approximately 78% of them only once. The ten largest clones capture approximately 6.5% of the sample.

This receptor was obtained from a woman in her forties or fifties in good health and CMV-seropositive. Sequenced material: PBMCs.

The DNA sequence reads TGTGCCAGCAGTTGGACTAGCGGGGGATACAATGAGCAGTTCTTC. Translated, it gives CASSWTSGGYNEQFF. The V and J segments used are TRBV27 and TRBJ2-1, with TRBD2 matching 13 junction bases. V and J are trimmed by 4 bases and 4 bases, and the gene matches miss 1 base of the junction. Via the germline V gene (reference sequence), CDR1 is MNHEY and CDR2 SMNVEV. The CDR3 measures 15 amino acids from cysteine to phenylalanine. The only DNA kept is the CDR3, 45 bases in frame from the first base.